This section outlines one TCR beta chain sequence together with its context. In the source study's methods: Researchers report that nucleated cell counts were estimated from reference gene primer amplification. Data came from immunoSEQ multiplex PCR; TCRdb stores just in-frame clones and leaves some out. V, J and clone size reflect that table, while D and trimming were determined from the DNA. The sample comprises tens of thousands of clones, over 75% of which are singletons, and more than 20% rests with the top ten. The data originate from a study of blood T cell repertoires in COVID-19. Study context: Acute-phase and convalescent COVID-19 samples originated in the United States, Italy and Spain. The cDNA or gDNA used as material had been derived from T cells, B-cell-depleted T cells, or PBMCs.

The sample taken for sequencing was peripheral blood. This receptor was obtained from a woman in her sixties with acute or convalescent COVID-19.

The CDR3, as DNA: TGTGCCAGCAGCTCACAAGGGACTGCATCCTACGAGCAGTACTTC. This gives the protein CASSSQGTASYEQYF. The rearrangement joins TRBV7-2 to TRBJ2-7; a weak D match, TRBD2 (6 bases). V was trimmed by 4 bases and J by 1 base, leaving 14 bases between them. There are 15 residues in the CDR3. The germline gives CDR1 SGHTA, CDR2 FQGNSA.